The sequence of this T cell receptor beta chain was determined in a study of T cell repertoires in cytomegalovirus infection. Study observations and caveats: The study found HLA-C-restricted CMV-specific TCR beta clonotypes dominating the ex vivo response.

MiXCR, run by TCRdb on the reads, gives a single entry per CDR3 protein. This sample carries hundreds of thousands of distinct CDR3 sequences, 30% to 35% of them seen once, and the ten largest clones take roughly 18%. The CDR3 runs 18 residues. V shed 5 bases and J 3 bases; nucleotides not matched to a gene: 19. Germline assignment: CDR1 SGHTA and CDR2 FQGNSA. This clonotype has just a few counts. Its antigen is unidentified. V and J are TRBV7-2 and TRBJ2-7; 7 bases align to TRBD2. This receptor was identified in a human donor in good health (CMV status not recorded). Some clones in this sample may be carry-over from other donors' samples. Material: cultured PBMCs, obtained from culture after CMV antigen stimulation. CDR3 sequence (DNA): TGTGCCAGCAGCAAGATGGGAGGTAGCGGGTACGCCGTCTACGAGCAGTACTTC. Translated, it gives CASSKMGGSGYAVYEQYF.